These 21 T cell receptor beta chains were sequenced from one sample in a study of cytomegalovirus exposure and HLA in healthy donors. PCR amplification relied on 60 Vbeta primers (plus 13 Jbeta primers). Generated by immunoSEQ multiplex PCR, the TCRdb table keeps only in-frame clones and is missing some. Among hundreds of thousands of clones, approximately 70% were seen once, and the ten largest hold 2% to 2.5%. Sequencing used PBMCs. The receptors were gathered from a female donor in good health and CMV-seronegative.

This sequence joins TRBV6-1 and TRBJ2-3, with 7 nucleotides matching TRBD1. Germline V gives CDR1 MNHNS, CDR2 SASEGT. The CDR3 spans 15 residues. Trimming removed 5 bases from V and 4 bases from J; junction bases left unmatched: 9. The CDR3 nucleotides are TGTGCCAGCAGTCTAAACAGGGGATTCCCAGATACGCAGTATTTT. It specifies CASSLNRGFPDTQYF.

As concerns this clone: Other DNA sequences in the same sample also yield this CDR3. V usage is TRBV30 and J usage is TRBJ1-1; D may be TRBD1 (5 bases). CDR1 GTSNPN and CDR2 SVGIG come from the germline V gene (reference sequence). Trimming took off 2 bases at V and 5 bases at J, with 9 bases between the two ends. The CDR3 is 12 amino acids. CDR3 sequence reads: CAWSSRGTEAFF. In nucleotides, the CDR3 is TGTGCCTGGAGTTCCCGGGGGACTGAAGCTTTCTTT.

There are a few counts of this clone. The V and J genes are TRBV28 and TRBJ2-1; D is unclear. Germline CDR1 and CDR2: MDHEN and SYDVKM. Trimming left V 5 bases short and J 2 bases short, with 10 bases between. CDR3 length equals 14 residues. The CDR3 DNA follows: TGTGCCAGCAGTACGGGTCTGGCCTACAATGAGCAGTTCTTC. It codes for CASSTGLAYNEQFF.

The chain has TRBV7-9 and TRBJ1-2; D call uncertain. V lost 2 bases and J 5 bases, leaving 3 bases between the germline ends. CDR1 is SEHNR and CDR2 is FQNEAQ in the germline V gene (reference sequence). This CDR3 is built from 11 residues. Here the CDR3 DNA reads TGTGCCAGCAGCTTATCTTATGGCTACACCTTC. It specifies CASSLSYGYTF.

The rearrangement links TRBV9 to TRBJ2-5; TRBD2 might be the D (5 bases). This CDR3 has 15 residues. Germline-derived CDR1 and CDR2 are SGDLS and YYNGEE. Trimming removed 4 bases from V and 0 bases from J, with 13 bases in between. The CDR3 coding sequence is TGTGCCAGCAGCCCCCGGACTGGAGACCAAGAGACCCAGTACTTC. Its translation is CASSPRTGDQETQYF.

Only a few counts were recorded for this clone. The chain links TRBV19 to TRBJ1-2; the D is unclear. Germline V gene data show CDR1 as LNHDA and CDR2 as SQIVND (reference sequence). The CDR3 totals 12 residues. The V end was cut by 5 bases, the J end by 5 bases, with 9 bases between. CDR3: CASSFRRYGYTF. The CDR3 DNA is TGTGCCAGTAGTTTTCGGCGGTATGGCTACACCTTC.

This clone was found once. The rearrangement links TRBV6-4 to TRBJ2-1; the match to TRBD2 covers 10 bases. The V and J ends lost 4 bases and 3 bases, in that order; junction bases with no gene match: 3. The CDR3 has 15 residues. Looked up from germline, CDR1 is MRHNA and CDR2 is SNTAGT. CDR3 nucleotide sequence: TGTGCCAGCAGTGTGCGACTAGCGGGCTACAATGAGCAGTTCTTC. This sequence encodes CASSVRLAGYNEQFF.

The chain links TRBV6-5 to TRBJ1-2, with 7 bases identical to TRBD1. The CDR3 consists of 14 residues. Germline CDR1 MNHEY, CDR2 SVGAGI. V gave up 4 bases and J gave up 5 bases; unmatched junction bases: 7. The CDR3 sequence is CASSWKTGSYGYTF. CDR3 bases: TGTGCCAGCAGTTGGAAGACAGGGAGTTATGGCTACACCTTC.

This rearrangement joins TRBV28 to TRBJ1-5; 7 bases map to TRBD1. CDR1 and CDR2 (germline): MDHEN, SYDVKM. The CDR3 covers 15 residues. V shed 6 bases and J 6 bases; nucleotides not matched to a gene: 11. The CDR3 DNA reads TGTGCCAGCAGCTCCCGGGACAGTTTTGGTCAGCCCCAGCATTTT. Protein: CASSSRDSFGQPQHF.

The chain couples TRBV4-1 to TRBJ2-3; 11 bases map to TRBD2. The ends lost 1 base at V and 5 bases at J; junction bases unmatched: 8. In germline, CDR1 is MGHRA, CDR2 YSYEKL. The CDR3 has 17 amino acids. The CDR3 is CASSQGLTSGRIDTQYF. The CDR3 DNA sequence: TGCGCCAGCAGCCAAGGATTAACTAGCGGGAGAATAGATACGCAGTATTTT.

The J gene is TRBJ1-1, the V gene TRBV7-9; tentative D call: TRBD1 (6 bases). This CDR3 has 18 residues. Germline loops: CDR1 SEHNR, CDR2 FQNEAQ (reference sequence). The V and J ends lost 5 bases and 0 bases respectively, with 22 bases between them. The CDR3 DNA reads TGTGCCAGCAGCGTTAGGCCCGGGGGGGGCTCTTTGAACACTGAAGCTTTCTTT. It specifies CASSVRPGGGSLNTEAFF.

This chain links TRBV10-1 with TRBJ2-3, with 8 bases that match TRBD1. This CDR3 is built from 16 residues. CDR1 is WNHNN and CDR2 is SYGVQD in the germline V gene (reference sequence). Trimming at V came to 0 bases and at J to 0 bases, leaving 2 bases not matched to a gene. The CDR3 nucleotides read TGCGCCAGCAGTGAGTCGGGACAGGTAAGCACAGATACGCAGTATTTT. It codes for CASSESGQVSTDTQYF.

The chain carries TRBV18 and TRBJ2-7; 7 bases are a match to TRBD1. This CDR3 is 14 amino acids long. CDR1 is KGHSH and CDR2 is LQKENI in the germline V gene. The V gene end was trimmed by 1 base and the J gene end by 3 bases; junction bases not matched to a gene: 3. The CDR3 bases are TGTGCCAGCTCACCACAGGGGGCTAACTACGAGCAGTACTTC. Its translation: CASSPQGANYEQYF.

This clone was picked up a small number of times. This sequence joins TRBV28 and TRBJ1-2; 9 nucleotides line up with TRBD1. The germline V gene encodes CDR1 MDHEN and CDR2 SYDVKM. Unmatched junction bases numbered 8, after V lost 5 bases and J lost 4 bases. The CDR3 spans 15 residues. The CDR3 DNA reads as TGTGCCAGCAGTCAACAGGGGGCGGTTATCTATGGCTACACCTTC. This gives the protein CASSQQGAVIYGYTF.

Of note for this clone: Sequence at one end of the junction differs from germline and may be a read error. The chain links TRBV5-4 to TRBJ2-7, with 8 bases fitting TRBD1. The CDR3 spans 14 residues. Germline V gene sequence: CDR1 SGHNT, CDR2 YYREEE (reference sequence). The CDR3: CASSLGQGNYEQHF. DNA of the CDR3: TGTGCCAGCAGCTTAGGACAGGGCAACTACGAGCAGCACTTC.

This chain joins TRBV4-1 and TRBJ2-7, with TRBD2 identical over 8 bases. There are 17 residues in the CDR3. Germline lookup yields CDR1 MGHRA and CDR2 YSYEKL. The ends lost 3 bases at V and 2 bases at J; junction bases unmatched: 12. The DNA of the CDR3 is TGCGCCAGCAGCCAGCTAGCGGGTCTACCCGGGACCTACGAGCAGTACTTC. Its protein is CASSQLAGLPGTYEQYF.

This chain's CDR3 is CASSIALDRTYEQYF. CDR3 bases: TGTGCCAGTAGTATAGCCCTCGACAGGACCTACGAGCAGTACTTC. J is TRBJ2-7 and V is TRBV19; TRBD1 is a possible D gene (6 bases). The ends were cut back, 1 base at V and 2 bases at J, with 12 bases in the middle. The CDR3 contains 15 residues. Germline CDR1 is LNHDA and CDR2 is SQIVND (reference sequence).

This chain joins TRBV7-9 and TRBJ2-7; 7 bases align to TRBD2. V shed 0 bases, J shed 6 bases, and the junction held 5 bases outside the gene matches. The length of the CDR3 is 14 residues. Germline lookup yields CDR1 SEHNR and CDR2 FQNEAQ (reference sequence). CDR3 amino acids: CASSLAGGLGEQYF. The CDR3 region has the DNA TGTGCCAGCAGCTTAGCGGGAGGGCTCGGCGAGCAGTACTTC.

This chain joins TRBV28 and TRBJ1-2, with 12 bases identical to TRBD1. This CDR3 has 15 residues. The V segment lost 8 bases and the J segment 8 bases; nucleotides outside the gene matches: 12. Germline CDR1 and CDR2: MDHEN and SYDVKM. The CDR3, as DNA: TGTGCCAGCCTAATTCCCGGGACAGGGGGCCGAGGCTACACCTTC. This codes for CASLIPGTGGRGYTF.

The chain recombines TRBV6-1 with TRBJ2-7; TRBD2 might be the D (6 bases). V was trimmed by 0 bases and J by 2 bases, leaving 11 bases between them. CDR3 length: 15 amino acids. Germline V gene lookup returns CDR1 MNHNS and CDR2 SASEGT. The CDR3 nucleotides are TGTGCCAGCAGTGAAGCGACTAGACGCCCCTACGAGCAGTACTTC. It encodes CASSEATRRPYEQYF.

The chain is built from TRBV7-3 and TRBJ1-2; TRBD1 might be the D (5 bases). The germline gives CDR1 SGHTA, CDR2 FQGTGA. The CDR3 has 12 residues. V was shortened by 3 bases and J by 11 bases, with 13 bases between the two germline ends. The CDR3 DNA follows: TGTGCCAGCAGCTTGACGGGAGGGGTGTACACCTTC. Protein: CASSLTGGVYTF.